The 4 T cell receptor beta chains presented below share a single source sample, sequenced in a study of cytomegalovirus exposure and HLA in healthy donors. With 60 Vbeta and 13 Jbeta primers, the PCR was carried out. Method: immunoSEQ multiplex PCR; TCRdb's copy keeps in-frame clones and lacks some. The sample carries 65,000 to 90,000 clones, roughly 86% recorded once. Sequenced input: PBMCs. All receptors come from a man between 18 and 35 years old in good health and CMV-seronegative.

This chain links TRBV6-6 with TRBJ1-5; the match to TRBD1 covers 8 bases. The trim removed 5 bases at V and 1 base at J, leaving 7 bases unmatched. The CDR3 length is 16 residues. Germline values: CDR1 MNHNY, CDR2 SVGAGI (reference sequence). CDR3 nucleotides: TGTGCCAGCAGTCCGCAGGGGGCTATGAGCAATCAGCCCCAGCATTTT. It specifies CASSPQGAMSNQPQHF.

The genes are TRBV23-1 and TRBJ1-6, with D unresolved. TRBV23-1 is given ORF status, its function remaining uncertain. Between the trimmed V and J ends, which lost 4 bases and 8 bases, there was a span of 12 bases. CDR3 size: 14 residues. CDR3 loop: CASSRGRYDSPLHF. The CDR3 region has the DNA TGCGCCAGCAGTCGAGGGAGGTATGATTCACCCCTCCACTTT.

The genes are TRBV28 and TRBJ2-7; D is undetermined. Trimming took off 6 bases at V and 3 bases at J, with 9 bases between the two ends. The CDR3 sequence is 12 residues long. Looked up from germline, CDR1 is MDHEN and CDR2 is SYDVKM. The DNA for the CDR3 is TGTGCCAGCAGCACAGTGGGCTACGAGCAGTACTTC. It codes for CASSTVGYEQYF.

The chain employs TRBV11-2 and TRBJ2-7; perhaps TRBD2 as D (7 bases). In germline, CDR1 is SGHAT, CDR2 FQNNGV. This CDR3 contains 17 residues. The V gene lost 2 bases and the J gene lost 4 bases, with 21 bases spanning the gap. The CDR3 DNA reads TGTGCCAGCAGCTTAAACGTGGGGGGGCAACCGTGGTACGAGCAGTACTTC. Amino acids: CASSLNVGGQPWYEQYF.